Below are 32 T cell receptor beta chains sequenced from a single sample in a study of cytomegalovirus exposure and HLA in healthy donors. Generated by immunoSEQ multiplex PCR, the TCRdb table keeps only in-frame clones and is missing some. This table holds tens of thousands of clones, about 92% found once. Source material: PBMCs. These TCRs come from a man aged 18 to 30 in good health and CMV-seronegative.

The V gene is TRBV5-1, the J gene TRBJ1-1, with 11 bases aligning to TRBD1. V trimming: 2 bases; J trimming: 5 bases; junction bases outside the gene matches: 8. This CDR3 spans 16 amino acids. CDR1 is SGHRS, CDR2 YFSETQ, per germline. The CDR3 here is CASSFGPGQGETEAFF. CDR3 nucleotides: TGCGCCAGCAGCTTCGGCCCGGGACAGGGGGAGACTGAAGCTTTCTTT.

This clone was seen just once. The chain links TRBV4-2 to TRBJ2-1, with 7 bases that match TRBD2. Germline V gives CDR1 LGHNA, CDR2 YNFKEQ. With V trimmed by 0 bases and J by 2 bases, 4 bases remained unmatched. The CDR3 covers 16 residues. The CDR3 region has the DNA TGTGCCAGCAGCCAAGAACCAGCGGGGACCTACAATGAGCAGTTCTTC. Protein: CASSQEPAGTYNEQFF.

The rearrangement links TRBV25-1 to TRBJ2-7, with D possibly being TRBD2 (7 bases). Trimming took 4 bases from V and 3 from J, leaving 16 bases between them. The CDR3 loop spans 15 amino acids. Germline CDR1 and CDR2: MGHDK and SYGVNS. The CDR3 loop is CASSGRGGLSYEQYF. The CDR3 nucleotides are TGTGCCAGCAGTGGGCGCGGGGGCCTTAGCTACGAGCAGTACTTC.

The chain couples TRBV6-4 to TRBJ2-1; D is unresolved. Per germline, CDR1 MRHNA and CDR2 SNTAGT. This CDR3 region has 13 residues. V was shortened by 3 bases and J by 7 bases, with 10 bases between the two germline ends. CDR3 nucleotides: TGTGCCAGCAGTGAGCCGGAGAAGAATGAGCAGTTCTTC. It codes for CASSEPEKNEQFF.

The gene calls are TRBV6-1 and TRBJ1-1; 9 positions agree with TRBD1. V gave up 6 bases and J gave up 5 bases; unmatched junction bases: 4. Per germline, CDR1 MNHNS and CDR2 SASEGT. The CDR3 is 13 residues long. This chain's CDR3 is CASRDRGATEAFF. CDR3 coding DNA: TGTGCCAGCAGGGACAGGGGAGCTACTGAAGCTTTCTTT.

The chain links TRBV27 to TRBJ2-1, with D unclear. The germline CDR1 and CDR2 sequences are MNHEY and SMNVEV (reference sequence). Trimming left V 5 bases short and J 4 bases short, with 21 bases between. CDR3 length: 17 residues. This CDR3 is CASSTITPPNTYNEQFF. As DNA, the CDR3 is TGTGCCAGCAGTACTATTACCCCCCCGAACACGTACAATGAGCAGTTCTTC.

This rearrangement joins TRBV7-9 to TRBJ1-1; D uncertain. The CDR3 length is 12 residues. The V gene's germline CDR1 is SEHNR and CDR2 FQNEAQ (reference sequence). The V and J ends lost 5 bases and 5 bases respectively, with 9 bases between them. The CDR3 loop is CASSLLATEAFF. CDR3 sequence (DNA): TGTGCCAGCAGCCTATTAGCAACTGAAGCTTTCTTT.

The CDR3 is CASSFSVDRGKLDGYTF. The CDR3 DNA reads TGTGCCAGCAGCTTTTCAGTGGACAGGGGGAAATTGGATGGCTACACCTTC. The V call is TRBV7-9, the J call TRBJ1-2; 10 bases line up with TRBD1. The junction had 13 bases not matched to a gene; V was cut back by 3 bases and J by 6 bases. Germline CDR1 and CDR2: SEHNR and FQNEAQ (reference sequence). The CDR3 runs to 17 residues.

The chain employs TRBV11-2 and TRBJ1-1, with 10 bases identical to TRBD1. Germline V CDR1 and CDR2: SGHAT, FQNNGV. The CDR3 totals 14 residues. Unmatched junction bases numbered 5, after V lost 5 bases and J lost 5 bases. This chain's CDR3 is CASSTRDRGTEAFF. DNA of the CDR3: TGTGCCAGCAGCACTCGGGACAGGGGTACTGAAGCTTTCTTT. Drawing the rest from reference TRBV11-2 and TRBJ1-1, the complete variable domain is EAGVAQSPRYKIIEKRQSVAFWCNPISGHATLYWYQQILGQGPKLLIQFQNNGVVDDSQLPKDRFSAERLKGVDSTLKIQPAKLEDSAVYLCASSTRDRGTEAFFGQGTRLTVV.

The chain links TRBV7-2 to TRBJ2-2; tentative D call: TRBD1 (6 bases). CDR1 and CDR2 from the germline V gene are SGHTA and FQGNSA. The CDR3 contains 15 residues. Trimming removed 1 base at V and 8 bases at J, with 14 bases between. CDR3 sequence: CASSLVTRRGGELFF. As DNA, the CDR3 is TGTGCCAGCAGCTTAGTGACCCGCAGGGGTGGGGAGCTGTTTTTT.

V and J are TRBV11-3 and TRBJ1-3; no clear D gene. The CDR3 runs 16 residues. The ends were cut back, 5 bases at V and 0 bases at J, with 14 bases in the middle. Germline CDR1 is SGHNT and CDR2 is YENEEA. CDR3 coding DNA: TGTGCCAGCAGCCGAGGTCAGCTGAACTCTGGAAACACCATATATTTT. Its translation is CASSRGQLNSGNTIYF.

V gene TRBV27 combines with J gene TRBJ1-4; 9 bases fit TRBD1. V trimming: 8 bases; J trimming: 8 bases; junction bases outside the gene matches: 9. Germline lookup yields CDR1 MNHEY and CDR2 SMNVEV (reference sequence). The CDR3 consists of 14 residues. This CDR3 is CASGNRGLREKLFF. DNA for the CDR3: TGTGCCAGCGGGAACAGGGGGCTTCGGGAAAAACTGTTTTTT.

The chain is built from TRBV27 and TRBJ2-7; D is perhaps TRBD1 (6 bases). This CDR3 has 13 residues. Germline CDR1 and CDR2: MNHEY and SMNVEV (reference sequence). V lost 5 bases, J lost 2 bases, and 10 bases lay in between. As DNA, the CDR3 is TGTGCCAGCAGTCTACAGGGCGCCTACGAGCAGTACTTC. As protein: CASSLQGAYEQYF.

This clone was seen once. The V and J genes are TRBV30 and TRBJ2-5, with a possible D match to TRBD1 (5 bases). The CDR3 covers 16 residues. Between the trimmed V and J ends, which lost 5 bases and 0 bases, there was a span of 19 bases. The germline CDR1 and CDR2 sequences are GTSNPN and SVGIG (reference sequence). The CDR3 loop reads CAWHQGLAEYQETQYF. In nucleotides, the CDR3 is TGTGCCTGGCATCAGGGATTAGCTGAATACCAAGAGACCCAGTACTTC. The full variable domain, its missing parts supplied by reference TRBV30 and TRBJ2-5, is SQTIHQWPATLVQPVGSPLSLECTVEGTSNPNLYWYRQAAGRGLQLLFYSVGIGQISSEVPQNLSASRPQDRQFILSSKKLLLSDSGFYLCAWHQGLAEYQETQYFGPGTRLLVL.

The chain carries TRBV7-3 and TRBJ2-1; maybe TRBD2 (6 bases). CDR3 length: 14 amino acids. From germline, CDR1 is SGHTA and CDR2 FQGTGA. V lost 5 bases, J lost 0 bases, and 8 bases lay in between. In DNA, the CDR3 is TGTGCCAGCAGCAAGACTAGCTCCTACAATGAGCAGTTCTTC. Residues: CASSKTSSYNEQFF.

V usage is TRBV11-3 and J usage is TRBJ2-6; 7 bases map to TRBD1. This CDR3 region has 16 residues. The germline CDR1 and CDR2 sequences are SGHNT and YENEEA. The trim removed 1 base at V and 0 bases at J, leaving 0 bases unmatched. CDR3 nucleotide sequence: TGTGCCAGCAGCTTAGGACAGGGCTCTGGGGCCAACGTCCTGACTTTC. Translation gives CASSLGQGSGANVLTF.

The gene calls are TRBV6-6 and TRBJ2-2; 7 nucleotides line up with TRBD2. Germline V gene lookup returns CDR1 MNHNY and CDR2 SVGAGI (reference sequence). Trimming took 7 bases from V and 2 from J; bases not matched to a gene: 10. The CDR3 totals 16 residues. The CDR3 DNA reads as TGTGCCAGCACACGTGGGGGGGGTCCTAACACCGGGGAGCTGTTTTTT. The encoded protein is CASTRGGGPNTGELFF.

In its sample, this clone was seen once. The chain recombines TRBV27 with TRBJ2-2; tentative D call: TRBD2 (5 bases). The CDR3 has 15 amino acids. Germline CDR1 and CDR2: MNHEY and SMNVEV (reference sequence). The V end was cut by 1 base, the J end by 4 bases, with 10 bases between. CDR3 nucleotides: TGTGCCAGCAGTTTATTGGGGAGAGGCACCGGGGAGCTGTTTTTT. It specifies CASSLLGRGTGELFF.

V usage is TRBV7-9 and J usage is TRBJ2-3; 10 bases agree with TRBD2. Per the germline V gene, CDR1 is SEHNR and CDR2 is FQNEAQ (reference sequence). V lost 2 bases, J lost 1 base, and 9 bases stayed unmatched. The CDR3 is 18 residues long. In DNA, the CDR3 is TGTGCCAGCAGCTTATCCCTAGCGGGGGCCGGCCGCACAGATACGCAGTATTTT. It codes for CASSLSLAGAGRTDTQYF. The full variable domain, with the rest looked up from reference TRBV7-9 and TRBJ2-3, is DTGVSQNPRHKITKRGQNVTFRCDPISEHNRLYWYRQTLGQGPEFLTYFQNEAQLEKSRLLSDRFSAERPKGSFSTLEIQRTEQGDSAMYLCASSLSLAGAGRTDTQYFGPGTRLTVL.

The CDR3 DNA reads as TGTGCCAGCAGCAACGCAGGGTCGAACTATGGCTACACCTTC. It codes for CASSNAGSNYGYTF. The rearrangement links TRBV21-1 to TRBJ1-2; no check of the table's D call, TRBD1, against the DNA was made. TRBV21-1 has pseudogene status. This CDR3 spans 14 amino acids.

The V gene is TRBV7-2, the J gene TRBJ1-2; 7 nucleotides align to TRBD1. The CDR3 is made up of 13 amino acids. CDR1 SGHTA and CDR2 FQGNSA come from the germline V gene. V was clipped by 3 bases and J by 8 bases; unmatched bases: 6. As DNA, the CDR3 is TGTGCCAGCAGCTTCGGGACAGCTCGCGGCTACACCTTC. Encoded protein: CASSFGTARGYTF.

The chain combines TRBV30 with TRBJ2-1; D not certain. V lost 5 bases to trimming and J lost 2 bases, with 7 bases between them. The CDR3 length is 12 residues. Looked up from germline, CDR1 is GTSNPN and CDR2 is SVGIG (reference sequence). CDR3 in DNA: TGTGCCTGGGGGCAGCCCTACAATGAGCAGTTCTTC. Its translation is CAWGQPYNEQFF. Based on the CDR3 plus reference TRBV30 and TRBJ2-1, the full variable domain is SQTIHQWPATLVQPVGSPLSLECTVEGTSNPNLYWYRQAAGRGLQLLFYSVGIGQISSEVPQNLSASRPQDRQFILSSKKLLLSDSGFYLCAWGQPYNEQFFGPGTRLTVL.

This clone turned up a few times. CDR3 region: CASSDRDNSPLHF. CDR3 nucleotide sequence: TGTGCCAGCAGTGACAGGGATAATTCACCCCTCCACTTT. The chain is built from TRBV6-1 and TRBJ1-6; possibly TRBD1 for D (5 bases). V was shortened by 3 bases and J by 5 bases, with 5 bases between the two germline ends. This CDR3 is built from 13 residues. The V gene's germline CDR1 is MNHNS and CDR2 SASEGT.

V gene TRBV9 combines with J gene TRBJ2-7; no reliable D call. The CDR3 spans 15 residues. With 0 bases removed from V and 3 bases from J, the gap between germline ends came to 13 bases. Per germline, CDR1 SGDLS and CDR2 YYNGEE. CDR3 DNA: TGTGCCAGCAGCGTAGAAAGTAGCCCCCTCTACGAGCAGTACTTC. This encodes CASSVESSPLYEQYF. The entire variable domain, with the rest obtained from reference TRBV9 and TRBJ2-7, is as follows: DSGVTQTPKHLITATGQRVTLRCSPRSGDLSVYWYQQSLDQGLQFLIQYYNGEERAKGNILERFSAQQFPDLHSELNLSSLELGDSALYFCASSVESSPLYEQYFGPGTRLTVT.

The chain couples TRBV11-2 to TRBJ1-1; weak D call: TRBD1 (5 bases). The CDR3 spans 15 residues. V was trimmed by 4 bases and J by 0 bases, leaving 12 bases between them. From germline, CDR1 is SGHAT and CDR2 FQNNGV. The CDR3 reads CASSSVQGLNTEAFF. In DNA form, the CDR3 reads TGTGCCAGCAGCTCTGTCCAGGGCTTGAACACTGAAGCTTTCTTT.

The V gene is TRBV6-1, the J gene TRBJ2-1; a possible D gene is TRBD2 (6 bases). The CDR3 is 15 residues long. In germline, CDR1 is MNHNS, CDR2 SASEGT. Trimming left V 0 bases short and J 8 bases short, with 14 bases between. The chain's CDR3 is CASSEASDGGHEQFF. The CDR3 DNA sequence: TGTGCCAGCAGTGAAGCTTCGGACGGGGGACATGAGCAGTTCTTC.

The chain couples TRBV28 to TRBJ2-4; D possibly corresponds to TRBD2 (6 bases). Germline CDR1 reads MDHEN; CDR2 reads SYDVKM. The CDR3 length is 17 residues. Deletions cut 2 bases from V and 0 bases from J, with 14 bases between. CDR3 region: CASSLIGTSLAKNIQYF. The CDR3 bases are TGTGCCAGCAGTTTAATCGGGACTTCGCTAGCCAAAAACATTCAGTACTTC. Looking up the rest from reference TRBV28 and TRBJ2-4 gives the full variable domain: DVKVTQSSRYLVKRTGEKVFLECVQDMDHENMFWYRQDPGLGLRLIYFSYDVKMKEKGDIPEGYSVSREKKERFSLILESASTNQTSMYLCASSLIGTSLAKNIQYFGAGTRLSVL.

The chain links TRBV18 to TRBJ2-3, with a possible D match to TRBD2 (6 bases). The V gene lost 6 bases and the J gene lost 2 bases, with 12 bases spanning the gap. Germline V gene lookup returns CDR1 KGHSH and CDR2 LQKENI. This CDR3 is built from 14 residues. CDR3 sequence: CASSIAVTTDTQYF. The CDR3 DNA sequence: TGTGCCAGCTCCATAGCGGTGACCACAGATACGCAGTATTTT.

The genes are TRBV19 and TRBJ1-5; 8 positions match TRBD1. Germline lookup yields CDR1 LNHDA and CDR2 SQIVND (reference sequence). The CDR3 consists of 12 residues. Here the CDR3 DNA reads TGTGCTTCGACAGGGGAGAAACAGCCCCAGCATTTT. The encoded protein is CASTGEKQPQHF. The whole variable domain, filled in from reference TRBV19 and TRBJ1-5, reads DGGITQSPKYLFRKEGQNVTLSCEQNLNHDAMYWYRQDPGQGLRLIYYSQIVNDFQKGDIAEGYSVSREKKESFPLTVTSAQKNPTAFYLCASTGEKQPQHFGDGTRLSIL.

The chain employs TRBV7-9 and TRBJ1-5, with D perhaps matching TRBD1 (5 bases). The V and J ends lost 4 bases and 6 bases respectively, with 16 bases between them. Per the germline V gene, CDR1 is SEHNR and CDR2 is FQNEAQ (reference sequence). This CDR3 is 15 amino acids long. The CDR3 protein is CASSSLGEAGQPQHF. The DNA for the CDR3 is TGTGCCAGCAGCTCCCTGGGGGAGGCGGGTCAGCCCCAGCATTTT.

The rearrangement joins TRBV6-5 to TRBJ2-1; D possibly corresponds to TRBD2 (7 bases). The germline V gene encodes CDR1 MNHEY and CDR2 SVGAGI. V was trimmed by 8 bases and J by 0 bases, leaving 14 bases between them. The CDR3 totals 15 residues. CDR3 protein: CASQGIAGSYNEQFF. In DNA form, the CDR3 reads TGTGCCAGCCAGGGGATAGCGGGCTCCTACAATGAGCAGTTCTTC.

The chain employs TRBV9 and TRBJ2-7; weak D call: TRBD1 (6 bases). The V and J ends lost 4 bases and 3 bases respectively, with 14 bases between them. The CDR3 has 14 amino acids. CDR1 and CDR2 from the germline V gene are SGDLS and YYNGEE. CDR3 protein: CASSPWTENYEQYF. CDR3 bases: TGTGCCAGCAGCCCCTGGACAGAGAACTACGAGCAGTACTTC.